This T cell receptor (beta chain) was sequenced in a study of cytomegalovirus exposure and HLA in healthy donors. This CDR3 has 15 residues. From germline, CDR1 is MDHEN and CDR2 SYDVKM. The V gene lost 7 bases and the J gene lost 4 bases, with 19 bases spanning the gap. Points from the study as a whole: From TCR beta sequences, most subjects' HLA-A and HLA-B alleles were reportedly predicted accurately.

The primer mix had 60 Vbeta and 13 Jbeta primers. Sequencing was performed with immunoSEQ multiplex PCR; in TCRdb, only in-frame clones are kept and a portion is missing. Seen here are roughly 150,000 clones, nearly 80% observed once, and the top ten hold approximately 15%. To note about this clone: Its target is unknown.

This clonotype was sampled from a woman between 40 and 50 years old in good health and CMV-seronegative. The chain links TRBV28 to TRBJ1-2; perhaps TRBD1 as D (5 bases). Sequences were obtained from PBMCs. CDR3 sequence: CASIPGGGIFYGYTF. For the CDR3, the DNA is TGTGCCAGCATTCCCGGGGGGGGGATCTTCTATGGCTACACCTTC.